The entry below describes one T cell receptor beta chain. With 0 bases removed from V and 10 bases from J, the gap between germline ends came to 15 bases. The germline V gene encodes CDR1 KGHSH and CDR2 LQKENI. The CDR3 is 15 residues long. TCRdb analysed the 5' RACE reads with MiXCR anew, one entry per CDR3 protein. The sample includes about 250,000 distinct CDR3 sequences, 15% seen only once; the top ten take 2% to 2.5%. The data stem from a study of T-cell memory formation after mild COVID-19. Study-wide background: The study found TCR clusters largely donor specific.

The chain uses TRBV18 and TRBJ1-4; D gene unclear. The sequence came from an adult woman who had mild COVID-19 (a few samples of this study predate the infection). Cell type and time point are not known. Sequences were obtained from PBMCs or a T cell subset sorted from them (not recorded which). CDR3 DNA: TGTGCCAGCTCACCACCGAGGTCCCAACGGGGAAAACTGTTTTTT. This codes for CASSPPRSQRGKLFF.